This entry lists 26 T cell receptor beta chains sequenced from one sample in a study of graft-versus-host responses after intestinal transplantation. These receptors' targets are unknown. Clones were sequenced by immunoSEQ multiplex PCR, and TCRdb holds only the in-frame ones, with some missing. The sample consists of about 26,000 clones, roughly 87% of them appearing once. Here the sequenced sample was unstimulated CD4+ T cells sorted from spleen or lymph node cells, taken before intestinal transplant. The receptors come from a human donor who received an intestinal transplant.

This clone was observed a handful of times. This chain joins TRBV5-1 and TRBJ2-7; the match to TRBD1 covers 7 bases. The CDR3 runs 14 residues. From germline, CDR1 is SGHRS and CDR2 YFSETQ. The V gene end was trimmed by 0 bases and the J gene end by 3 bases; junction bases not matched to a gene: 3. The CDR3: CASSLGAGGYEQYF. For the CDR3, the DNA is TGCGCCAGCAGCTTGGGGGCAGGGGGCTACGAGCAGTACTTC.

The genes are TRBV10-2 and TRBJ2-2; maybe TRBD2 (6 bases). Germline CDR1 and CDR2: WSHSY and SAAADI. This CDR3 has 13 amino acids. Between the trimmed V and J ends, which lost 6 bases and 4 bases, there was a span of 9 bases. CDR3 DNA sequence: TGCGCCAGCAGCGGGAGAGGCACCGGGGAGCTGTTTTTT. This encodes CASSGRGTGELFF.

The V gene is TRBV9, the J gene TRBJ1-1; 9 bases are a match to TRBD1. Germline CDR1 is SGDLS and CDR2 is YYNGEE. This CDR3 contains 16 residues. V was pared by 0 bases and J by 1 base, with 4 bases of the junction left unmatched. The CDR3: CASSVGDRVGNTEAFF. The CDR3 region has the DNA TGTGCCAGCAGCGTAGGGGACAGGGTTGGGAACACTGAAGCTTTCTTT.

The chain recombines TRBV19 with TRBJ2-7; 7 bases are shared with TRBD1. CDR1 LNHDA and CDR2 SQIVND come from the germline V gene (reference sequence). The CDR3 extends over 16 amino acids. V was pared by 4 bases and J by 3 bases, with 12 bases of the junction left unmatched. CDR3 bases: TGTGCCAGTAGTAATACGGGACCGGGACAGAGCTACGAGCAGTACTTC. Its translation: CASSNTGPGQSYEQYF.

The chain links TRBV5-6 to TRBJ2-5; no firm D call. Germline loops: CDR1 SGHDT, CDR2 YYEEEE. V lost 0 bases, J lost 5 bases, and 11 bases lay in between. The length of the CDR3 is 14 residues. This chain's CDR3 is CASSLGPQQETQYF. The CDR3 bases are TGTGCCAGCAGCTTGGGCCCCCAACAGGAGACCCAGTACTTC. The whole variable domain, filled in from reference TRBV5-6 and TRBJ2-5, reads DAGVTQSPTHLIKTRGQQVTLRCSPKSGHDTVSWYQQALGQGPQFIFQYYEEEERQRGNFPDRFSGHQFPNYSSELNVNALLLGDSALYLCASSLGPQQETQYFGPGTRLLVL.

In this sample, this clone turned up a few times. V and J are TRBV2 and TRBJ1-3; no clear D gene. Per germline, CDR1 SNHLY and CDR2 FYNNEI. CDR3 length: 15 residues. Trimming took 3 bases from V and 1 from J, leaving 10 bases between them. CDR3 region: CASSDQGHSGNTIYF. CDR3 sequence (DNA): TGTGCCAGCAGTGACCAAGGGCATTCTGGAAACACCATATATTTT.

V gene TRBV7-9 combines with J gene TRBJ2-3; TRBD1 is a possible D gene (5 bases). Germline CDR1 is SEHNR and CDR2 is FQNEAQ (reference sequence). The CDR3 consists of 16 residues. V was cut by 5 bases and J by 5 bases, with 20 bases left in between. CDR3 amino acids: CASSQGPGTRVDTQYF. The CDR3 region has the DNA TGTGCCAGCAGCCAGGGCCCAGGTACCAGAGTAGATACGCAGTATTTT.

The chain is built from TRBV29-1 and TRBJ2-2; D is perhaps TRBD2 (6 bases). Germline V gene data show CDR1 as SQVTM and CDR2 as ANQGSEA. The CDR3 spans 13 residues. Deletions cut 4 bases from V and 4 bases from J, with 10 bases between. In DNA, the CDR3 is TGCAGCGTTGTCGGGGGTTTCACCGGGGAGCTGTTTTTT. Its protein is CSVVGGFTGELFF.

V and J are TRBV7-9 and TRBJ2-2, with TRBD1 identical over 11 bases. CDR1 and CDR2 (germline): SEHNR, FQNEAQ (reference sequence). J gave up 8 bases and V 5 bases, and 1 base lay outside the gene matches. The CDR3 covers 13 residues. CDR3 amino acids: CASSGQGAGELFF. CDR3 coding DNA: TGTGCCAGCAGCGGACAGGGGGCTGGGGAGCTGTTTTTT. Full variable domain (missing parts from reference TRBV7-9 and TRBJ2-2): DTGVSQNPRHKITKRGQNVTFRCDPISEHNRLYWYRQTLGQGPEFLTYFQNEAQLEKSRLLSDRFSAERPKGSFSTLEIQRTEQGDSAMYLCASSGQGAGELFFGEGSRLTVL.

The chain is built from TRBV7-6 and TRBJ2-5; no clear D gene. From germline, CDR1 is SGHVS and CDR2 FNYEAQ. This CDR3 has 13 amino acids. V was cut by 6 bases and J by 5 bases, with 13 bases left in between. CDR3 in amino acids: CASSYSRGETQYF. The CDR3 bases are TGTGCCAGCAGTTATAGCCGAGGCGAGACCCAGTACTTC.

This chain links TRBV5-1 with TRBJ2-1; tentative D call: TRBD2 (6 bases). Germline V lookup: CDR1 SGHRS, CDR2 YFSETQ. This CDR3 spans 16 amino acids. V was pared by 4 bases and J by 5 bases, with 19 bases between. CDR3 in amino acids: CASSPEGLAWDNEQFF. The CDR3 bases are TGCGCCAGCAGCCCGGAGGGCCTAGCGTGGGACAATGAGCAGTTCTTC.

V gene TRBV6-6 combines with J gene TRBJ2-7; no reliable D call. The germline CDR1 and CDR2 sequences are MNHNY and SVGAGI (reference sequence). The CDR3 is 12 residues long. V lost 3 bases, J lost 3 bases, and 6 bases lay in between. CDR3 loop: CASSYGNYEQYF. DNA of the CDR3: TGTGCCAGCAGTTATGGGAACTACGAGCAGTACTTC.

The chain couples TRBV11-2 to TRBJ2-2, with 8 bases matching TRBD2. This CDR3 contains 16 residues. The J segment lost 5 bases and the V segment lost 5 bases, leaving 10 bases of the junction unmatched. Germline CDR1 SGHAT, CDR2 FQNNGV. CDR3 nucleotide sequence: TGTGCCAGCAGCCTAGGCCCGCGGGGGGTAACCGGGGAGCTGTTTTTT. It is translated as CASSLGPRGVTGELFF. The entire variable domain, with the rest obtained from reference TRBV11-2 and TRBJ2-2, is as follows: EAGVAQSPRYKIIEKRQSVAFWCNPISGHATLYWYQQILGQGPKLLIQFQNNGVVDDSQLPKDRFSAERLKGVDSTLKIQPAKLEDSAVYLCASSLGPRGVTGELFFGEGSRLTVL.

In its sample, this clone was seen a few times. CDR3 nucleotides: TGCGCCAGCAGCCAAAGGTGGTACCAAGAGACCCAGTACTTC. Amino acids: CASSQRWYQETQYF. The chain employs TRBV4-1 and TRBJ2-5; the D is unclear. The CDR3 is 14 residues long. CDR1 and CDR2 (germline): MGHRA, YSYEKL. The germline V and J ends were trimmed by 2 bases and 0 bases, with 7 bases remaining between them.

The chain has TRBV11-2 and TRBJ2-7; 8 nucleotides align to TRBD2. This CDR3 comprises 15 residues. V dropped 1 base and J dropped 1; count of bases not matched to a gene: 3. Germline CDR1 and CDR2: SGHAT and FQNNGV. The CDR3 loop is CASSLVSGGSYEQYF. Written as DNA, the CDR3 is TGTGCCAGCAGCTTAGTAAGCGGGGGTTCCTACGAGCAGTACTTC.

The sample holds one count of this clone. The chain is built from TRBV5-1 and TRBJ1-1; D not certain. The germline gives CDR1 SGHRS, CDR2 YFSETQ. The CDR3 has 14 amino acids. V shed 0 bases and J shed 2 bases, with 8 bases lying between them. The CDR3 nucleotides read TGCGCCAGCAGCTTGGAGTGGGCCAACACTGAAGCTTTCTTT. Residues: CASSLEWANTEAFF.

The CDR3 reads CASIAASYGYTF. Here the CDR3 DNA reads TGTGCCAGCATTGCCGCTAGCTATGGCTACACCTTC. The gene calls are TRBV28 and TRBJ1-2, with D unresolved. Trimming took 7 bases from V and 4 from J, leaving 10 bases between them. Germline V gene sequence: CDR1 MDHEN, CDR2 SYDVKM. The CDR3 totals 12 residues.

In nucleotides, the CDR3 is TGTGCCAGCATGCGGGGAGAAGAGACCCAGTACTTC. Translation gives CASMRGEETQYF. The V call is TRBV6-1, the J call TRBJ2-5, with a weak D call TRBD2 (6 bases). V dropped 7 bases and J dropped 3 bases, with 9 bases sitting between them. The CDR3 covers 12 residues. Germline V gives CDR1 MNHNS, CDR2 SASEGT.

The rearrangement uses TRBV18 and TRBJ1-1; a weak D match, TRBD1 (6 bases). CDR3 length: 16 residues. Germline assignment: CDR1 KGHSH and CDR2 LQKENI. The V end was cut by 3 bases, the J end by 1 base, with 15 bases between. The CDR3 sequence is CASSPSRTQGNTEAFF. In DNA form, the CDR3 reads TGTGCCAGCTCACCCTCCAGGACACAGGGGAACACTGAAGCTTTCTTT.

The DNA of the CDR3 is TGTGCCAGCAGTCCCGACGCGGTCGATGGCTACACCTTC. It is translated as CASSPDAVDGYTF. The chain links TRBV2 to TRBJ1-2; unclear D gene. Trimming removed 5 bases from V and 6 bases from J, with 13 bases in between. The CDR3 totals 13 residues. Germline-derived CDR1 and CDR2 are SNHLY and FYNNEI.

The rearrangement links TRBV10-3 to TRBJ1-2, with a tentative D call TRBD1 (5 bases). The CDR3 has 13 amino acids. Trimming pared 2 bases from V and 8 bases from J, leaving 12 bases between. Germline V gene lookup returns CDR1 ENHRY and CDR2 SYGVKD. CDR3 sequence: CAISEARDEGYTF. CDR3 nucleotide sequence: TGTGCCATCAGTGAGGCTCGGGACGAAGGCTACACCTTC.

The gene calls are TRBV6-5 and TRBJ2-1; the match to TRBD2 covers 10 bases. This CDR3 is built from 13 residues. The germline V gene has CDR1 MNHEY and CDR2 SVGAGI. V lost 7 bases and J lost 6; bases outside the gene matches: 3. The CDR3 region is CASKTSGFNEQFF. The CDR3 bases are TGTGCCAGCAAGACTAGCGGGTTCAATGAGCAGTTCTTC.

In its sample, this clone was seen a few times. This rearrangement joins TRBV7-9 to TRBJ2-2; 13 positions agree with TRBD2. In germline, CDR1 is SEHNR, CDR2 FQNEAQ (reference sequence). The ends lost 5 bases at V and 5 bases at J; junction bases unmatched: 11. The CDR3 consists of 18 residues. The CDR3 nucleotides read TGTGCCAGCAGCCTCAGCGGGGGACTAGCGGGGTTAACCGGGGAGCTGTTTTTT. As protein: CASSLSGGLAGLTGELFF.

As concerns this clone: Other DNA sequences in this specimen translate into the identical CDR3. The rearrangement links TRBV20-1 to TRBJ2-3, with D possibly TRBD1 on 5 matching bases. The V and J ends lost 6 bases and 4 bases respectively, with 8 bases between them. The CDR3 is 11 amino acids. Per germline, CDR1 DFQATT and CDR2 SNEGSKA (reference sequence). CDR3 sequence: CSARVSDTQYF. The CDR3 DNA is TGCAGTGCCAGGGTGTCAGATACGCAGTATTTT.

The chain couples TRBV29-1 to TRBJ2-1, with a tentative D call TRBD2 (6 bases). The CDR3 loop spans 14 amino acids. The germline CDR1 and CDR2 sequences are SQVTM and ANQGSEA. V lost 4 bases and J lost 0, with 10 bases in between. CDR3 loop: CSVVGGSSYNEQFF. Here the CDR3 DNA reads TGCAGCGTTGTCGGGGGTAGCTCCTACAATGAGCAGTTCTTC.

This sequence joins TRBV29-1 and TRBJ2-6, with D possibly matching TRBD1 (5 bases). The CDR3 sequence is 16 residues long. Germline V gene sequence: CDR1 SQVTM, CDR2 ANQGSEA. The V gene lost 4 bases and the J gene lost 0 bases, with 13 bases spanning the gap. Written as DNA, the CDR3 is TGCAGCGTTGCCAGGGCAGGGCTCTCTGGGGCCAACGTCCTGACTTTC. This codes for CSVARAGLSGANVLTF.